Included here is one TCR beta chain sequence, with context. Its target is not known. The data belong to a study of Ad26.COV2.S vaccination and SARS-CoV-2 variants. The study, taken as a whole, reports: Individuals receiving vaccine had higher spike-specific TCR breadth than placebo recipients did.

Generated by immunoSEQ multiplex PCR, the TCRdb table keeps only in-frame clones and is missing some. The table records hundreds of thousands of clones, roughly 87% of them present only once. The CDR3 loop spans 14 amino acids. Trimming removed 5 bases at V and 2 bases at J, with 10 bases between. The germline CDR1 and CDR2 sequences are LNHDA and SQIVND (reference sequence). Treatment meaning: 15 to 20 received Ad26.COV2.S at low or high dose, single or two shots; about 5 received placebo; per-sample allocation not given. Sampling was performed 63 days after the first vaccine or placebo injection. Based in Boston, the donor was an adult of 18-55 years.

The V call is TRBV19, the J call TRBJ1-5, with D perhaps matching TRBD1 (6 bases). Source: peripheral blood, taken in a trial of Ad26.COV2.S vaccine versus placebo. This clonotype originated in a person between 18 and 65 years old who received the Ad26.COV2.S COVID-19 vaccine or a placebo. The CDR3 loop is CASSPDSGNQPQHF. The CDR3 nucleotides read TGTGCCAGTAGTCCGGACAGTGGCAATCAGCCCCAGCATTTT.